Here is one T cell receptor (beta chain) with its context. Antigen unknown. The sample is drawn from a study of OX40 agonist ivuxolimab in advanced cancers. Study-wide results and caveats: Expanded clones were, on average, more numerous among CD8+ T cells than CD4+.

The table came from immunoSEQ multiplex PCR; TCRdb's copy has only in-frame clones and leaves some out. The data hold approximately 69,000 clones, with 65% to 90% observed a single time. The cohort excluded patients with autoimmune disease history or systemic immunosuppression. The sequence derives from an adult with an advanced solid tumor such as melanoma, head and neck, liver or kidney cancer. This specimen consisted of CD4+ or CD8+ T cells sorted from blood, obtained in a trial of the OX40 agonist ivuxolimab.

The CDR3 is CASSFGLGGAPKETQYF. For the CDR3, the DNA is TGTGCCAGCAGCTTCGGGTTAGGGGGCGCACCCAAAGAGACCCAGTACTTC. The chain links TRBV11-2 to TRBJ2-5, with 7 bases matching TRBD1. The junction had 13 bases not matched to a gene; V was cut back by 3 bases and J by 3 bases. The CDR3 spans 17 residues. Germline V gene sequence: CDR1 SGHAT, CDR2 FQNNGV.